The 9 T cell receptor beta chains in this list originate from one sample, sequenced in a study of CD8+CD57+ T cells in acquired aplastic anemia. Those patients picked for sequencing had displayed CD8+CD57+ cell expansion on flow cytometry. The template used for profiling TCR beta VDJ and CDR3 was genomic DNA. Each CDR3 protein gets one entry after TCRdb re-called the reads with MiXCR. The table records hundreds of thousands of distinct CDR3 sequences, under 60% of them present only once. The sample comprised sorted CD4+, CD8+, or CD8+CD57+ T cells (not recorded which) from PBMCs. The receptors stem from a human donor with aplastic anemia.

The V and J genes are TRBV10-3 and TRBJ1-4; a weak D match, TRBD1 (6 bases). The CDR3 runs 13 residues. V gave up 4 bases and J gave up 8 bases, with 11 bases separating them. The germline CDR1 and CDR2 sequences are ENHRY and SYGVKD. In DNA, the CDR3 is TGTGCCATCAGTGTCGAGGGGGGCGAAAAACTGTTTTTT. This sequence encodes CAISVEGGEKLFF.

There are many counts of this clonotype. This chain joins TRBV3-1 and TRBJ1-4; TRBD1 aligns across 9 bases. The CDR3 contains 14 residues. Germline values: CDR1 LGHDT, CDR2 YNNKEL (reference sequence). The V and J ends lost 6 bases and 8 bases, in that order; junction bases with no gene match: 7. In nucleotides, the CDR3 is TGTGCCAGCAGTCCGACAGGGGGAAGGGAAAAACTGTTTTTT. As protein: CASSPTGGREKLFF. Looking up the rest from reference TRBV3-1 and TRBJ1-4 gives the full variable domain: DTAVSQTPKYLVTQMGNDKSIKCEQNLGHDTMYWYKQDSKKFLKIMFSYNNKELIINETVPNRFSPKSPDKAHLNLHINSLELGDSAVYFCASSPTGGREKLFFGSGTQLSVL.

The chain employs TRBV11-2 and TRBJ2-7; the D gene is possibly TRBD1 (6 bases). V shed 5 bases and J shed 0 bases, with 14 bases lying between them. The CDR3 totals 15 residues. Germline CDR1 is SGHAT and CDR2 is FQNNGV. The CDR3 region has the DNA TGTGCCAGCAGCCCCCGGGGACAACGCTCCTACGAGCAGTACTTC. Its translation: CASSPRGQRSYEQYF.

This clonotype was picked up a small number of times. V usage is TRBV7-2 and J usage is TRBJ2-1; TRBD2 matches 7 bases. Germline CDR1 reads SGHTA; CDR2 reads FQGNSA. The V gene end was trimmed by 1 base and the J gene end by 2 bases; junction bases not matched to a gene: 2. The length of the CDR3 is 15 residues. The CDR3 spells CASSLGAGAYNEQFF. Written as DNA, the CDR3 is TGTGCCAGCAGCTTAGGGGCGGGAGCCTACAATGAGCAGTTCTTC.

The chain combines TRBV2 with TRBJ2-7; either TRBD1 or TRBD2 may fit D (5 bases each). The CDR3 is made up of 11 amino acids. Germline V CDR1 and CDR2: SNHLY, FYNNEI. Trimming cost V 8 bases and J 3 bases, with 8 bases left between them. CDR3 in amino acids: CASGTIYEQYF. Here the CDR3 DNA reads TGTGCCAGCGGGACCATCTACGAGCAGTACTTC.

On this clonotype: Its ends do not fully match the called genes, so a read error is possible. This sequence joins TRBV19 and TRBJ2-3, with D perhaps matching TRBD1 (6 bases). The germline gives CDR1 LNHDA, CDR2 SQIVND (reference sequence). The CDR3 is 13 residues long. CDR3: CASSHRAVDAQYF. CDR3 bases: TGTGCCAGTAGTCACAGGGCGGTAGATGCGCAGTATTTT.

This clonotype came up a few times. The rearrangement uses TRBV10-2 and TRBJ1-2; the D is unclear. The germline V and J ends were trimmed by 7 bases and 0 bases, with 12 bases remaining between them. The CDR3 contains 14 residues. Germline CDR1 WSHSY, CDR2 SAAADI. DNA for the CDR3: TGCGCCAGCAACGAAGGAGTCTCTAACTATGGCTACACCTTC. Protein product: CASNEGVSNYGYTF.

As for this clonotype: A clone one base away is much larger, so this may be a read error. The chain joins TRBV11-2 to TRBJ1-2, with TRBD1 as a possible D gene (5 bases). The CDR3 runs to 11 residues. Germline CDR1 reads SGHAT; CDR2 reads FQNNGV. CDR3 DNA: TGTGCCAGCAGCGCCCGGGGGAGTTTAGGCTTC. This gives the protein CASSARGSLGF.

There are a few counts of this clonotype. This clone may be a read error of a much larger clone one base away. The chain carries TRBV3-1 and TRBJ2-5; D not certain. Germline lookup yields CDR1 LGHDT and CDR2 YNNKEL (reference sequence). The CDR3 is 13 amino acids. The DNA of the CDR3 is TGTGCCAGCAGCCAAGGAACCCCAGAGGCCCAGTACTTC. Protein product: CASSQGTPEAQYF.